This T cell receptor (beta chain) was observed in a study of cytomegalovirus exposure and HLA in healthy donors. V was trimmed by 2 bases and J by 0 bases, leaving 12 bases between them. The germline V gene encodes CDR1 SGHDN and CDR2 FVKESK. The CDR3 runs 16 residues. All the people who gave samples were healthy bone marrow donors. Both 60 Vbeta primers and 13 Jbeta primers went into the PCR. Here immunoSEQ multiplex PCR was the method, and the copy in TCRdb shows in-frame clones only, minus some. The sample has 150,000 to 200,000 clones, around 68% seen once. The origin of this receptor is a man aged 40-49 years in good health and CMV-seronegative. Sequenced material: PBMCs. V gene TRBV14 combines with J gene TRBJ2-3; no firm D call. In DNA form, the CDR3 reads TGTGCCAGCAGCCAAAAGCCCGATACTAGCACAGATACGCAGTATTTT. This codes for CASSQKPDTSTDTQYF.